This T cell receptor beta chain was identified during a study of shared clonotypes between healthy human individuals. Study-level points and caveats: Measured sharing among donors was expected to vary with sequencing depth.

Assay: immunoSEQ multiplex PCR; the TCRdb copy retains only in-frame clones and omits some. Of approximately 2,000,000 clones in the sample, roughly 92% are singletons; the top ten hold around 0.38%. V lost 6 bases and J 5 bases, leaving 10 bases between the germline ends. The germline V gene has CDR1 SNHLY and CDR2 FYNNEI. CDR3 size: 13 residues. Comment on this clone: Antigen unknown.

Splitting the CD4+ cells yielded a CD45RA+ naive subset and a CD45RA-negative memory subset. Source material: naive CD4+ T cells from PBMCs. Subset here: CD45RA+ positively selected. The receptor was isolated from a man aged 18 to 29 in good health. Some clones in this sample may be carry-over from other donors' samples. The chain combines TRBV2 with TRBJ2-2; TRBD1 is a possible D gene (6 bases). In nucleotides, the CDR3 is TGTGCCAGCAGGGGTACAGGGACCGGGGAGCTGTTTTTT. The encoded protein is CASRGTGTGELFF. Full variable domain (outside the CDR3, taken from reference TRBV2 and TRBJ2-2): EPEVTQTPSHQVTQMGQEVILRCVPISNHLYFYWYRQILGQKVEFLVSFYNNEISEKSEIFDDQFSVERPDGSNFTLKIRSTKLEDSAMYFCASRGTGTGELFFGEGSRLTVL.